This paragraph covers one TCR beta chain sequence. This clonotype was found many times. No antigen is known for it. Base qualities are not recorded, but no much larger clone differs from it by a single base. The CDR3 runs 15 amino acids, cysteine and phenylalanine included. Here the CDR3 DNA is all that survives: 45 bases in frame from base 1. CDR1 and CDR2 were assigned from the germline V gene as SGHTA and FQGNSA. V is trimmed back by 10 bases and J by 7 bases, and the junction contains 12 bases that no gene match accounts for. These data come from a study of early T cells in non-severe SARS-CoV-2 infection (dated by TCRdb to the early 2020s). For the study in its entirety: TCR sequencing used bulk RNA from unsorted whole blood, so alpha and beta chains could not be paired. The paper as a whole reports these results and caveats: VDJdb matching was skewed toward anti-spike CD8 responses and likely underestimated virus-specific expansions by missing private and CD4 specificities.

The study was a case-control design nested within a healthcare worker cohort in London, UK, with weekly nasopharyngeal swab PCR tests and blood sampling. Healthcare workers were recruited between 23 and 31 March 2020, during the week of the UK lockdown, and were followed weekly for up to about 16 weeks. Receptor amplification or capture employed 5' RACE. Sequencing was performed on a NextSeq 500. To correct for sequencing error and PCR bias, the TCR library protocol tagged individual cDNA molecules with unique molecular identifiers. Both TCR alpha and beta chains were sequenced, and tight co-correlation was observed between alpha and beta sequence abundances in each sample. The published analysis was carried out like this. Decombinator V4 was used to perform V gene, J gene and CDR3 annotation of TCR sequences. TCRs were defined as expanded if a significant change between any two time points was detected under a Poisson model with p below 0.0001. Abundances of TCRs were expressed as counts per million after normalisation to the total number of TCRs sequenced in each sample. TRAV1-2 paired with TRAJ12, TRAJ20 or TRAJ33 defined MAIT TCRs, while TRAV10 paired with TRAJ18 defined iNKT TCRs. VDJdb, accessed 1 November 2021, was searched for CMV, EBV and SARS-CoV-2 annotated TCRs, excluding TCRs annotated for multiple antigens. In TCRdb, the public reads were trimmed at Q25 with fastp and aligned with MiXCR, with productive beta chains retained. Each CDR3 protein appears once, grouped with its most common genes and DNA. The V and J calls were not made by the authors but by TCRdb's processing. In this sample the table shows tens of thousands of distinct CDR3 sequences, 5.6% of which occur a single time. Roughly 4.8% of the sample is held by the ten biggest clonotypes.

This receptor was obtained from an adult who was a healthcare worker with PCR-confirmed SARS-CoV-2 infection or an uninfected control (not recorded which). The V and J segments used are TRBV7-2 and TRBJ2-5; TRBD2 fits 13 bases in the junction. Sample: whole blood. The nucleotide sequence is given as TGTGCCACCCAGACCATACTAGCGGGGGGGCCGACCCAGTACTTC. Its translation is CATQTILAGGPTQYF.